This TCR beta chain appears in the sequencing data of a study of radiotherapy plus CTLA-4 blockade in lung cancer. Focal radiation with ipilimumab CTLA-4 blockade was given to patients with chemo-refractory metastatic non-small-cell lung cancer. Notes on this clone: Its target is not known.

The V gene lost 3 bases and the J gene lost 2 bases, with 13 bases spanning the gap. This CDR3 contains 15 residues. Germline CDR1 and CDR2: KGHSH and LQKENI. General observations from the study: Reports state that early shifts in blood T cell clones, with interferon-beta, best predicted response.

Only in-frame clones appear in the TCRdb table, and some are missing; sequencing was by immunoSEQ multiplex PCR. The sample records around 110,000 clones, about 85% being singletons. The material was peripheral blood, obtained from a patient treated with radiotherapy plus ipilimumab. This sequence originates from a human donor with non-small cell lung cancer that progressed on radiotherapy plus ipilimumab. Some clones in this sample may be carry-over from other donors' samples. The J gene is TRBJ1-1, the V gene TRBV18; D is perhaps TRBD1 (6 bases). The CDR3 DNA follows: TGTGCCAGCTCACCGACGGGGGGGGGCAACACTGAAGCTTTCTTT. Protein sequence: CASSPTGGGNTEAFF.